The 30 T cell receptor beta chains below come from one sample, sequenced in a study of Graves' ophthalmopathy and Graves' hyperthyroidism. RNA transcripts provided the template for amplifying TCR beta CDR3 regions. HTBI primers served in a first-round RT-PCR, which a second-round multiplex PCR followed. From the multiplex PCR reads, TCRdb called clonotypes with MiXCR, one entry per CDR3 protein. The repertoire holds hundreds of thousands of distinct CDR3 sequences, with roughly two fifths as singletons. Sample: peripheral blood. These TCRs come from an adult man with Graves' ophthalmopathy.

Only one count was recorded for this clonotype. One junction end does not reproduce the germline sequence, and a read error may be involved. The V call is TRBV10-3, the J call TRBJ1-3; D unclear. The CDR3 sequence is 16 residues long. Germline-derived CDR1 and CDR2 are ENHRY and SYGVKD. The DNA for the CDR3 is TGTGCCAGCAGTGAATTAGGGAGGAATGCTGGAAACACCATATATTTT. Protein product: CASSELGRNAGNTIYF.

This clonotype appeared many times. The chain couples TRBV7-8 to TRBJ2-7, with D uncertain. CDR1 is SGHVS, CDR2 FQNEAQ, per germline. V was clipped by 2 bases and J by 2 bases, with 10 bases between them. The CDR3 sequence is 14 residues long. The CDR3 protein is CASSLSEFTYEQYF. The CDR3 DNA reads TGTGCCAGCAGCTTATCAGAGTTCACCTACGAGCAGTACTTC.

This clonotype was counted at least ten times. The chain joins TRBV2 to TRBJ2-5; the D gene is possibly TRBD1 (6 bases). Germline assignment: CDR1 SNHLY and CDR2 FYNNEI. The V end was cut by 6 bases, the J end by 4 bases, with 15 bases between. CDR3 length: 14 residues. CDR3 nucleotide sequence: TGTGCCAGCAGGGTGACCCGAGGGGGAGAGACCCAGTACTTC. This translates into CASRVTRGGETQYF. The full variable domain, completed using reference TRBV2 and TRBJ2-5, is EPEVTQTPSHQVTQMGQEVILRCVPISNHLYFYWYRQILGQKVEFLVSFYNNEISEKSEIFDDQFSVERPDGSNFTLKIRSTKLEDSAMYFCASRVTRGGETQYFGPGTRLLVL.

There are a few counts of this clonotype. V gene TRBV2 combines with J gene TRBJ1-1, with 9 bases aligning to TRBD1. The CDR3 loop spans 15 amino acids. Germline V lookup: CDR1 SNHLY, CDR2 FYNNEI. The J segment lost 4 bases and the V segment lost 5 bases, leaving 8 bases of the junction unmatched. DNA for the CDR3: TGTGCCAGCAGTCAAGGGACAGGGCGGGCCACTGAAGCTTTCTTT. This sequence encodes CASSQGTGRATEAFF.

This clonotype was found many times. The rearrangement joins TRBV20-1 to TRBJ1-5; TRBD1 might be the D (5 bases). The CDR3 covers 13 residues. The germline V gene has CDR1 DFQATT and CDR2 SNEGSKA (reference sequence). The ends were cut back, 0 bases at V and 5 bases at J, with 8 bases in the middle. The CDR3 region is CSAREQGDQPQHF. Here the CDR3 DNA reads TGCAGTGCTAGAGAGCAGGGAGATCAGCCCCAGCATTTT.

This clonotype was seen many times. The chain links TRBV20-1 to TRBJ1-2; TRBD1 agrees at 7 bases. V shed 5 bases and J 2 bases; nucleotides not matched to a gene: 5. Germline V gene lookup returns CDR1 DFQATT and CDR2 SNEGSKA (reference sequence). The CDR3 sequence is 13 residues long. CDR3 nucleotides: TGCAGTGCTGGGGGACAGCCGAACTATGGCTACACCTTC. Its protein is CSAGGQPNYGYTF.

This clonotype was seen at least ten times. The genes are TRBV7-9 and TRBJ1-1; D not certain. Trimming pared 1 base from V and 9 bases from J, leaving 9 bases between. Germline V CDR1 and CDR2: SEHNR, FQNEAQ (reference sequence). The CDR3 sequence is 12 residues long. The CDR3 reads CASSLGRSQAFF. In DNA, the CDR3 is TGTGCCAGCAGCTTAGGGAGAAGCCAAGCTTTCTTT.

Many counts were recorded for this clonotype. The CDR3 sequence: CASSILTGGNGELFF. For the CDR3, the DNA is TGTGCCAGCAGCATTTTGACAGGGGGCAACGGGGAGCTGTTTTTT. The chain carries TRBV7-3 and TRBJ2-2; 10 nucleotides match TRBD1. CDR3 length: 15 residues. Unmatched junction bases numbered 7, after V lost 5 bases and J lost 7 bases. Germline-derived CDR1 and CDR2 are SGHTA and FQGTGA.

The V call is TRBV29-1, the J call TRBJ1-2, with D possibly matching TRBD1 (5 bases). This CDR3 spans 13 amino acids. Germline CDR1 SQVTM, CDR2 ANQGSEA. V dropped 8 bases and J dropped 8 bases, with 21 bases sitting between them. CDR3 nucleotide sequence: TGCAGCCTATCGGGGCTAGCGGGAGAAGGCTACACCTTC. Protein sequence: CSLSGLAGEGYTF.

The chain couples TRBV29-1 to TRBJ1-2, with TRBD1 matching 11 bases. Trimming removed 8 bases from V and 3 bases from J; junction bases left unmatched: 5. From germline, CDR1 is SQVTM and CDR2 ANQGSEA. This CDR3 is 13 amino acids long. The DNA of the CDR3 is TGCAGCCTACGGACAGGGGGCGACTATGGCTACACCTTC. Amino acids: CSLRTGGDYGYTF.

The rearrangement joins TRBV20-1 to TRBJ1-2, with TRBD1 matching over 9 bases. The germline CDR1 and CDR2 sequences are DFQATT and SNEGSKA (reference sequence). This CDR3 has 12 amino acids. The CDR3 DNA reads as TGCAGCACCCGGGACAGGGACTATGGCTACACCTTC. Its translation is CSTRDRDYGYTF.

About this clonotype itself: A much larger clone is a single base away; this may be a read error. The chain employs TRBV12-3 or TRBV12-4 and TRBJ2-2, with a weak D call TRBD1 (6 bases). This CDR3 spans 15 amino acids. The DNA for the CDR3 is TGTGCCAGCAGTAGGACAGACCGGGGCACCGGGGAGCTGCTTTTT. Protein: CASSRTDRGTGELLF.

J is TRBJ1-3 and V is TRBV7-2; tentatively, D is TRBD1 (5 bases). V was shortened by 8 bases and J by 4 bases, with 15 bases between the two germline ends. Per germline, CDR1 SGHTA and CDR2 FQGNSA. This CDR3 spans 14 amino acids. Written as DNA, the CDR3 is TGTGCCAGCGCCCGGGGCGGGAAGGGAAACACCATATATTTT. This translates into CASARGGKGNTIYF.

Concerning this clonotype itself: The junction departs from germline at one end; a sequencing error may be responsible. This chain connects TRBV7-6 to TRBJ1-3; D not resolved. This CDR3 has 16 amino acids. Germline V CDR1 and CDR2: SGHVS, FNYEAQ. The CDR3 DNA is TGCGCCAGCAGCCAAGACGAGGGTTCTCTGGGAAACACCATATATTTT. Protein product: CASSQDEGSLGNTIYF.

The chain combines TRBV7-3 with TRBJ2-6; 9 nucleotides align to TRBD1. The CDR3 runs 20 residues. Germline V gene sequence: CDR1 SGHTA, CDR2 FQGTGA. V was pared by 6 bases and J by 2 bases, with 17 bases of the junction left unmatched. CDR3 nucleotide sequence: TGTGCCAGCAGTTTTACCTTCAGGGACAGGGTTAAGGCTGGGGCCAACGTCCTGACTTTC. It is translated as CASSFTFRDRVKAGANVLTF.

This clonotype was observed a handful of times. The rearrangement uses TRBV2 and TRBJ2-5; TRBD2 agrees at 14 bases. The germline V gene has CDR1 SNHLY and CDR2 FYNNEI. The CDR3 spans 15 residues. After removal of 6 bases from V and 4 bases from J, the junction contained 4 bases not matched to a gene. The CDR3 DNA reads TGTGCCAGCAGGATGGGACTAGCGGGAGTAGAGACCCAGTACTTC. Encoded protein: CASRMGLAGVETQYF.

The chain has TRBV18 and TRBJ1-6, with 8 bases fitting TRBD1. This CDR3 contains 14 residues. Germline CDR1 reads KGHSH; CDR2 reads LQKENI. V was pared by 6 bases and J by 8 bases, with 6 bases of the junction left unmatched. The CDR3 reads CASSRTGRDSPLHF. The CDR3 nucleotides read TGTGCCAGCTCCCGGACAGGGAGAGATTCACCCCTCCACTTT.

The V gene is TRBV19, the J gene TRBJ1-6; 8 bases map to TRBD1. The germline V gene encodes CDR1 LNHDA and CDR2 SQIVND (reference sequence). The CDR3 is 14 amino acids. The V gene end was trimmed by 11 bases and the J gene end by 10 bases; junction bases not matched to a gene: 13. The CDR3 region is CAWSDGTGQSPLHF. The CDR3 nucleotides are TGTGCCTGGAGTGACGGGACAGGTCAATCACCCCTCCACTTT.

The chain joins TRBV27 to TRBJ2-6; the D gene is possibly TRBD2 (6 bases). CDR1 is MNHEY, CDR2 SMNVEV, per germline (reference sequence). Trimming shortened V by 6 bases and J by 0 bases, and 15 bases separated the two germline ends. The CDR3 is 17 amino acids. The CDR3 loop reads CASSPVEGGSGANVLTF. CDR3 DNA sequence: TGTGCCAGCAGCCCCGTGGAGGGCGGCTCTGGGGCCAACGTCCTGACTTTC.

The chain employs TRBV20-1 and TRBJ2-3; 9 nucleotides match TRBD2. The length of the CDR3 is 13 residues. The V and J ends lost 5 bases and 2 bases, in that order; junction bases with no gene match: 2. Germline V lookup: CDR1 DFQATT, CDR2 SNEGSKA (reference sequence). The CDR3 region is CSAASGTTDTQYF. For the CDR3, the DNA is TGCAGTGCTGCTAGCGGGACCACAGATACGCAGTATTTT.

Many counts were recorded for this clonotype. CDR3 sequence reads: CASSTGPFYGYTF. CDR3 nucleotides: TGTGCCAGCAGCACCGGGCCTTTTTATGGCTACACCTTC. V usage is TRBV7-9 and J usage is TRBJ1-2; D call uncertain. V lost 5 bases, J lost 5 bases, and 12 bases lay in between. Germline CDR1 SEHNR, CDR2 FQNEAQ (reference sequence). The CDR3 is 13 amino acids.

This clonotype was detected a few times. V usage is TRBV3-1 and J usage is TRBJ1-1; 9 nucleotides line up with TRBD1. The CDR3 has 16 amino acids. With 1 base clipped from V and 3 bases from J, the junction kept 6 bases outside the gene matches. Per the germline V gene, CDR1 is LGHDT and CDR2 is YNNKEL (reference sequence). Here the CDR3 DNA reads TGTGCCAGCAGCCAAGTCCCGACAGGGGGTTACACTGAAGCTTTCTTT. It is translated as CASSQVPTGGYTEAFF.

This clonotype appeared many times. The chain links TRBV7-9 to TRBJ2-5, with TRBD1 as a possible D gene (6 bases). Germline loops: CDR1 SEHNR, CDR2 FQNEAQ (reference sequence). The CDR3 spans 15 residues. V was clipped by 3 bases and J by 3 bases, with 14 bases between them. CDR3 sequence: CASSFMPGQKETQYF. The CDR3 nucleotides read TGTGCCAGCAGCTTCATGCCGGGACAAAAAGAGACCCAGTACTTC.

This chain links TRBV7-8 with TRBJ1-5, with TRBD1 matching over 12 bases. Germline values: CDR1 SGHVS, CDR2 FQNEAQ. The trim removed 6 bases at V and 11 bases at J, leaving 17 bases unmatched. CDR3 length: 17 residues. CDR3 DNA sequence: TGTGCCAGCAGTCTTCAATCCGGGACAGGGGGCGGAGAGACCCAGCATTTT. Amino acids: CASSLQSGTGGGETQHF.

Note on this clonotype: As the CDR3 is not closed by the conserved phenylalanine or tryptophan, this likely results from a read error. This chain joins TRBV12-3 or TRBV12-4 and TRBJ1-1; D call uncertain. V lost 7 bases, J lost 3 bases, and 9 bases lay in between. This CDR3 spans 12 amino acids. This CDR3 reads CASTERHTEAFS. CDR3 nucleotides: TGTGCCAGCACCGAACGGCACACTGAAGCTTTCTCT.

This clonotype has ten or more counts. The chain combines TRBV19 with TRBJ1-2, with 9 nucleotides matching TRBD1. Per the germline V gene, CDR1 is LNHDA and CDR2 is SQIVND (reference sequence). V shed 6 bases, J shed 7 bases, and the junction held 12 bases outside the gene matches. CDR3 size: 15 residues. CDR3 DNA sequence: TGTGCCAGTAGGCCCCCTCCGGGACAGGGACCTGGCTACACCTTC. Protein product: CASRPPPGQGPGYTF.

This clonotype occurred many times. A read error may be the cause here, since a much bigger clone is one base away. The V and J genes are TRBV7-2 and TRBJ1-1, with D unclear. The length of the CDR3 is 14 residues. Germline CDR1 SGHTA, CDR2 FQGNSA. Here the CDR3 reads CAGSLEGAGTEAFF. Here the CDR3 DNA reads TGTGCCGGCAGCTTGGAGGGAGCGGGTACTGAAGCTTTCTTT.

Details on this clonotype: Just one base apart from a much larger clone, this may be a read error. Because it lacks the conserved phenylalanine or tryptophan at the end, this CDR3 is likely a read error. J is TRBJ2-7 and V is TRBV20-1, with a possible D match to TRBD1 (5 bases). This CDR3 region has 12 residues. Between the trimmed V and J ends, which lost 1 base and 3 bases, there was a span of 7 bases. Germline CDR1 reads DFQATT; CDR2 reads SNEGSKA (reference sequence). CDR3 nucleotide sequence: TGCAGTGCTAGAGGGGGCTTCTACGAGCAGTACATC. Translation: CSARGGFYEQYI.

DNA for the CDR3: TGTGCCAGCGACGCCTTACCGGGACAGGGAGTTGACACCGGGGAGCTGTTTTTT. Translating it yields CASDALPGQGVDTGELFF. V usage is TRBV2 and J usage is TRBJ2-2; 9 nucleotides match TRBD1. Germline V gene data show CDR1 as SNHLY and CDR2 as FYNNEI. The CDR3 runs 18 residues. The junction had 16 bases not matched to a gene; V was cut back by 8 bases and J by 3 bases.

This clonotype was recorded at least ten times. V is TRBV25-1 and J is TRBJ1-4; D ambiguous. The CDR3 totals 14 residues. The V gene lost 3 bases and the J gene lost 3 bases, with 8 bases spanning the gap. Per the germline V gene, CDR1 is MGHDK and CDR2 is SYGVNS. DNA of the CDR3: TGTGCCAGCAGTGATTACCGACCTAATGAAAAACTGTTTTTT. Amino acid sequence: CASSDYRPNEKLFF.